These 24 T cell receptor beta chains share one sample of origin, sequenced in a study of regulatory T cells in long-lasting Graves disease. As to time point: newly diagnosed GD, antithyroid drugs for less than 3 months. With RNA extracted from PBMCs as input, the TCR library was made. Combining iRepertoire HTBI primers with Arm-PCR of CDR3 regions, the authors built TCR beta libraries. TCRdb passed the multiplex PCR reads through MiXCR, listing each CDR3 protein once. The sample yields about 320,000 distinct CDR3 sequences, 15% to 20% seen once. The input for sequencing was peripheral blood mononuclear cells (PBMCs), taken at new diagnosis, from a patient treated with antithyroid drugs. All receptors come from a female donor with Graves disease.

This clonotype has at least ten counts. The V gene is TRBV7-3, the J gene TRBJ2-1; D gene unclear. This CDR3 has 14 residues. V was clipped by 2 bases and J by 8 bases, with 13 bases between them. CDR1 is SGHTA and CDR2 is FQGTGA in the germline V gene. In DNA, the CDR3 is TGTGCCAGCAGCTTAGGCGCGGAGACGGATGAGCAGTTCTTC. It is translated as CASSLGAETDEQFF.

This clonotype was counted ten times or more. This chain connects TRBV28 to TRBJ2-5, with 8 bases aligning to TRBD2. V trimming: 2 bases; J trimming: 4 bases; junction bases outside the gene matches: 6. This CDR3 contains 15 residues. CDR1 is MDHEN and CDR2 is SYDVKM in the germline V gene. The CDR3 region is CASSLRREVGETQYF. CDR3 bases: TGTGCCAGCAGTTTACGGCGGGAGGTCGGAGAGACCCAGTACTTC.

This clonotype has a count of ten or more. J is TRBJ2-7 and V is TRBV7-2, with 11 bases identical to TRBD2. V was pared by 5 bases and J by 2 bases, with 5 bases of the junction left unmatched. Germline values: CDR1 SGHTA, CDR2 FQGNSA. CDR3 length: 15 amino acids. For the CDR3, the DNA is TGTGCCAGCAGCGTGGGGACTAGCGGCGCCTACGAGCAGTACTTC. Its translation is CASSVGTSGAYEQYF.

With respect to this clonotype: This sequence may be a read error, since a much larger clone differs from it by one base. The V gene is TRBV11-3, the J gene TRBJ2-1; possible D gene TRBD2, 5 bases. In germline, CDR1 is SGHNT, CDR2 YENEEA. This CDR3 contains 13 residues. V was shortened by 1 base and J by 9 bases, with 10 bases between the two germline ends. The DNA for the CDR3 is TGTGCCAGCAGCTTAGGGGGAGTCAGTGAGCAGTTCTTC. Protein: CASSLGGVSEQFF.

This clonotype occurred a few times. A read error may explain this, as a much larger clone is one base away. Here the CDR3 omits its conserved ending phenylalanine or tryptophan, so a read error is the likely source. In nucleotides, the CDR3 is TGTGCCAGCCGGGGGGTGCGGGAAGGCTACGAGCAGTACCTC. Translation: CASRGVREGYEQYL. The chain links TRBV2 to TRBJ2-7; 7 bases agree with TRBD2. J gave up 3 bases and V 8 bases, and 10 bases lay outside the gene matches. Germline loops: CDR1 SNHLY, CDR2 FYNNEI. This CDR3 comprises 14 residues.

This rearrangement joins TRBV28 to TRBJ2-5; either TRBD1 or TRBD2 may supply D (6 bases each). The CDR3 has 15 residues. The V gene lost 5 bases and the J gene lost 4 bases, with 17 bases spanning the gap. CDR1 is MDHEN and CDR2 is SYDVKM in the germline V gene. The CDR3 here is CASSQGGPGRETQYF. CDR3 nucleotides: TGTGCCAGCAGTCAAGGGGGGCCAGGGCGAGAGACCCAGTACTTC. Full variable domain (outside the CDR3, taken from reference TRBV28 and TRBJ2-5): DVKVTQSSRYLVKRTGEKVFLECVQDMDHENMFWYRQDPGLGLRLIYFSYDVKMKEKGDIPEGYSVSREKKERFSLILESASTNQTSMYLCASSQGGPGRETQYFGPGTRLLVL.

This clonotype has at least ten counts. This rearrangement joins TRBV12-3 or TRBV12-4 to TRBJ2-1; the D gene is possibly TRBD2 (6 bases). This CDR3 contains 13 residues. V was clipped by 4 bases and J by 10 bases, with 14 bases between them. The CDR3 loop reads CASSSTGREEQFF. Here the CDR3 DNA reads TGTGCCAGCAGTTCGACGGGACGGGAGGAGCAGTTCTTC.

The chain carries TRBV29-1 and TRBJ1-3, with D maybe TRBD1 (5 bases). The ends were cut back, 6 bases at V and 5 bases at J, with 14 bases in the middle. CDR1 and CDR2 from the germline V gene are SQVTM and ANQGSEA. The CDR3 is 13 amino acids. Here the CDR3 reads CSVLEQARNTIYF. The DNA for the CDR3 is TGCAGCGTCCTCGAACAGGCTAGAAACACCATATATTTT.

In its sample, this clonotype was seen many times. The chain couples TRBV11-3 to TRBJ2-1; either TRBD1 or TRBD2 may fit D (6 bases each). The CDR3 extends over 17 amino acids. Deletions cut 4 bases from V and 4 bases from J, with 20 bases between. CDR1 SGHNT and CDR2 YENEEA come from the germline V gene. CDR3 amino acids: CASSSRGVGALYNEQFF. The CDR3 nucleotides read TGTGCCAGCAGCTCAAGGGGGGTGGGGGCCCTTTACAATGAGCAGTTCTTC. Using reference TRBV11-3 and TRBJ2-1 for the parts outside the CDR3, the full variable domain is EAGVVQSPRYKIIEKKQPVAFWCNPISGHNTLYWYLQNLGQGPELLIRYENEEAVDDSQLPKDRFSAERLKGVDSTLKIQPAELGDSAVYLCASSSRGVGALYNEQFFGPGTRLTVL.

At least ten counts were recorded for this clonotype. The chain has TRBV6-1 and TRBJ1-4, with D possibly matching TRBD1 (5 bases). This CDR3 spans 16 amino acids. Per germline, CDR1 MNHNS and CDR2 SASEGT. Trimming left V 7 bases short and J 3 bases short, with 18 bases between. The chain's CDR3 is CASIERWGASNEKLFF. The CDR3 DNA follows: TGTGCCAGCATCGAAAGGTGGGGCGCATCTAATGAAAAACTGTTTTTT.

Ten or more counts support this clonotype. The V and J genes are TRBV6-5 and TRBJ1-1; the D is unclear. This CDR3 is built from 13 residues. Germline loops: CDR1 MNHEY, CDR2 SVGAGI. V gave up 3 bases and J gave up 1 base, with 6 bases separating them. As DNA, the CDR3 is TGTGCCAGCAGTTATCAACCGAACACTGAAGCTTTCTTT. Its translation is CASSYQPNTEAFF.

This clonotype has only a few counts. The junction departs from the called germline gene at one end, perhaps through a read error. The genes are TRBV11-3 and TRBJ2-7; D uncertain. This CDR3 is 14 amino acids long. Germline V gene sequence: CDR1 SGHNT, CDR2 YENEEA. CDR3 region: CASSHLSSSHEQYF. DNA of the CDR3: TGTGCCAGCAGCCACCTTTCCTCCTCCCACGAGCAGTACTTC.

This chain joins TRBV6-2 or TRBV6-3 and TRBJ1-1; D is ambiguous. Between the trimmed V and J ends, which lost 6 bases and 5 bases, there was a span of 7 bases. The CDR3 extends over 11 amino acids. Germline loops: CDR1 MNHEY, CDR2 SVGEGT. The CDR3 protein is CASRAVTEAFF. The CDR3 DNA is TGTGCCAGCAGAGCGGTAACTGAAGCTTTCTTT.

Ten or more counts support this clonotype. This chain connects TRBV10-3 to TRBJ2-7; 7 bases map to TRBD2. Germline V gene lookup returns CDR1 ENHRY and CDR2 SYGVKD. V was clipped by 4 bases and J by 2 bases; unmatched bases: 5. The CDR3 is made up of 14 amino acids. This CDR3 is CAISGASGTYEQYF. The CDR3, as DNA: TGTGCCATCAGTGGGGCAAGCGGGACCTACGAGCAGTACTTC.

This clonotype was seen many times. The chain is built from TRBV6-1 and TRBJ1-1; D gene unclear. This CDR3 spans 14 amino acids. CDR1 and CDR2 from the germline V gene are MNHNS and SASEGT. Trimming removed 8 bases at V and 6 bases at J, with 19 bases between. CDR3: CASGANREFAEAFF. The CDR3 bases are TGTGCCAGCGGTGCCAACCGGGAATTTGCTGAAGCTTTCTTT.

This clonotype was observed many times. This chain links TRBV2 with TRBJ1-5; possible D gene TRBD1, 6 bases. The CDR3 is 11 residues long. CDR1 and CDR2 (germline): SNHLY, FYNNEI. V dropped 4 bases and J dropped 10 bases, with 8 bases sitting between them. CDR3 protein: CASSVRGPQHF. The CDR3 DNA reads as TGTGCCAGCAGTGTCAGGGGTCCCCAGCATTTT.

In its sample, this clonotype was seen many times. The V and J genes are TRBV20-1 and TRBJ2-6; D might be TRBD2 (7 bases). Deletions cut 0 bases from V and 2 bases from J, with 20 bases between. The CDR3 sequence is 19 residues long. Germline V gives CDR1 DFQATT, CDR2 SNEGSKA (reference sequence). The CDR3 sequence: CSARDWGGGSTAGANVLTF. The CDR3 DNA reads TGCAGTGCTAGAGATTGGGGAGGGGGGAGCACTGCTGGGGCCAACGTCCTGACTTTC.

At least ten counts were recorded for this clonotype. The CDR3 DNA follows: TGTGCCAGCAGTTTGCGGGGAGACGCCCAAGAGACCCAGTACTTC. It codes for CASSLRGDAQETQYF. The chain is built from TRBV28 and TRBJ2-5; a weak D match, TRBD2 (6 bases). In germline, CDR1 is MDHEN, CDR2 SYDVKM. The CDR3 is made up of 15 amino acids. V was cut by 3 bases and J by 1 base, with 12 bases left in between.

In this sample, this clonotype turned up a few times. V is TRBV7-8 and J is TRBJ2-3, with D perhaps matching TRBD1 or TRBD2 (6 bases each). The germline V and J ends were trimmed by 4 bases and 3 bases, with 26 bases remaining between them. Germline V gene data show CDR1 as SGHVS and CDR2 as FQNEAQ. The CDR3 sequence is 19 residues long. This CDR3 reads CASSSQPGARWEDTDTQYF. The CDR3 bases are TGTGCCAGCAGCTCCCAGCCGGGGGCCAGGTGGGAGGATACAGATACGCAGTATTTT.

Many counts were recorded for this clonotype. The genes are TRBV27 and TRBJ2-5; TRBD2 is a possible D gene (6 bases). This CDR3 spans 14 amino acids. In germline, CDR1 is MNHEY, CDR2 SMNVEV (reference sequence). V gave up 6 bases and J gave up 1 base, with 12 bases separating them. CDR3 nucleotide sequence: TGTGCCAGCAGCGTCCGGGACTCCCAAGAGACCCAGTACTTC. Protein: CASSVRDSQETQYF.

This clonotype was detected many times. The CDR3 region has the DNA TGCGCCAGCAGCTTCTCCGGGACAGGGGTGACTGGAAACACCATATATTTT. It encodes CASSFSGTGVTGNTIYF. The chain uses TRBV5-1 and TRBJ1-3; TRBD1 aligns across 10 bases. Germline-derived CDR1 and CDR2 are SGHRS and YFSETQ. V shed 2 bases and J 2 bases; nucleotides not matched to a gene: 7. CDR3 length equals 17 residues.

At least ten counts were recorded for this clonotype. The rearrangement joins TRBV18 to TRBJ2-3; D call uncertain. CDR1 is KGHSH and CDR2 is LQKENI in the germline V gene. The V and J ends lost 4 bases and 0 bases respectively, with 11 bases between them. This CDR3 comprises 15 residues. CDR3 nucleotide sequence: TGTGCCAGCTCACTAGACATTATTAGCACAGATACGCAGTATTTT. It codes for CASSLDIISTDTQYF. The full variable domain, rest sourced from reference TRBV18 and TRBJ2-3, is NAGVMQNPRHLVRRRGQEARLRCSPMKGHSHVYWYRQLPEEGLKFMVYLQKENIIDESGMPKERFSAEFPKEGPSILRIQQVVRGDSAAYFCASSLDIISTDTQYFGPGTRLTVL.

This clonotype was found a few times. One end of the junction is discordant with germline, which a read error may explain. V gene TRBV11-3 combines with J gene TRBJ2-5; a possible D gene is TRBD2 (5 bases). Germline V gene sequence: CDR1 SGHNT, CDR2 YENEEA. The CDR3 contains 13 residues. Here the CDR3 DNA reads TGTGTCAGCAGCTCGGGGAGTAAAGAGACCCAGTACTTC. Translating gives CVSSSGSKETQYF.

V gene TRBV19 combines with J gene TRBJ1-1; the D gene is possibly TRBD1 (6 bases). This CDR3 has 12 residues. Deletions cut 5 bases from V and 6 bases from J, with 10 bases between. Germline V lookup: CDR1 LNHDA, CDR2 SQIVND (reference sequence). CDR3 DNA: TGTGCCAGTAGTTCGTGGACAGCTGAAGCTTTCTTT. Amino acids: CASSSWTAEAFF.